A selection of T cell receptor beta chains follows, all from one sample in a study of vaccination and CD4 T cells after COVID-19. MiXCR was run by TCRdb on the PCR reads, yielding one entry per CDR3 protein. The sample includes under 15,000 distinct CDR3 sequences, roughly 77% of them seen just once. These receptors' antigens are unknown. The sequenced sample consisted of CD4+ T cells from blood, cultured in vitro. Source of these receptors: a human donor who had recovered from COVID-19. CDR3s include the opening cysteine and the closing phenylalanine or tryptophan. D genes are given only for firm matches. Size is stated for part of the rows, as once, few or many counts, or as a class when the clone is expanded.

DNA: TGTGCCAGCAATAGCGTGGGACAGCATTACGAGCAGTACTTC
CDR3: CASNSVGQHYEQYF
D: TRBD1
size: NA
V: TRBV2
J: TRBJ2-7

DNA: TGCAGTGCCCAGCCCCGGCTGGGTGAAGCTTTCTTT
CDR3: CSAQPRLGEAFF
D: NA
size: NA
V: TRBV20-1
J: TRBJ1-1

DNA: TGTGCCAGCAGTGAGGGGGTAGCTGGCGGGGAGCTGTTTTTT
CDR3: CASSEGVAGGELFF
D: NA
size: NA
V: TRBV2
J: TRBJ2-2

DNA: TGCGCCACCTTGATCCCCGGGACCCACGTAGGGGATACGCAGTATTTT
CDR3: CATLIPGTHVGDTQYF
D: NA
size: NA
V: TRBV10-2
J: TRBJ2-3

DNA: TGTGCCAGCAGTTTGTGGGGTTTCTCTGGAAACACCATATATTTT
CDR3: CASSLWGFSGNTIYF
D: NA
size: NA
V: TRBV28
J: TRBJ1-3

DNA: TGTGCCAGCAAGAAGATACGTGAGGGTCCCTACGAGCAGTACTTC
CDR3: CASKKIREGPYEQYF
D: NA
size: NA
V: TRBV27
J: TRBJ2-7

DNA: TGTGCCAGCAGCAAAACACCCGGGGACTACCTGAAACCTAGCACAGATACGCAGTATTTT
CDR3: CASSKTPGDYLKPSTDTQYF
D: TRBD2
size: NA
V: TRBV7-2
J: TRBJ2-3

DNA: TGTGCCAGCGGACCGGGACTAAAACCAACAGATACGCAGTATTTT
CDR3: CASGPGLKPTDTQYF
D: TRBD2
size: NA
V: TRBV2
J: TRBJ2-3

DNA: TGCGCCAGCAGTCGGGATACTAATGAAAAACTGTTTTTT
CDR3: CASSRDTNEKLFF
D: NA
size: NA
V: TRBV5-1
J: TRBJ1-4

DNA: TGTGCCAGCAGTGAAGTGGGGGCGGCTGGCTACACCTTC
CDR3: CASSEVGAAGYTF
D: NA
size: NA
V: TRBV6-1
J: TRBJ1-2

DNA: TGTGCCAGCAGTTACTCCAGGGTACCTGGAAACACCATATATTTT
CDR3: CASSYSRVPGNTIYF
D: NA
size: few
V: TRBV6-5
J: TRBJ1-3

DNA: TGCAGTGCTCAGGGGGACGGTTCACCCCTCCACTTT
CDR3: CSAQGDGSPLHF
D: TRBD1
size: large
V: TRBV20-1
J: TRBJ1-6

DNA: TGTGCCAGCAGTCCCCCAAGGACAGGGGATGGCTACACCTTC
CDR3: CASSPPRTGDGYTF
D: TRBD1
size: NA
V: TRBV6-1
J: TRBJ1-2

DNA: TGTGCCAGCAGTCCGGACAGGGCCTATGGCTACACCTTC
CDR3: CASSPDRAYGYTF
D: TRBD1
size: NA
V: TRBV7-2
J: TRBJ1-2

DNA: TGTGCCAGCAGTTTCCCGGACTCCTATGGCACCGGGGAGCTGTTTTTT
CDR3: CASSFPDSYGTGELFF
D: NA
size: NA
V: TRBV12-3/TRBV12-4
J: TRBJ2-2

DNA: TGTGCCAGCAGCATAGGGGTAGGCATAGGCTACACCTTC
CDR3: CASSIGVGIGYTF
D: NA
size: few
V: TRBV7-2
J: TRBJ1-2